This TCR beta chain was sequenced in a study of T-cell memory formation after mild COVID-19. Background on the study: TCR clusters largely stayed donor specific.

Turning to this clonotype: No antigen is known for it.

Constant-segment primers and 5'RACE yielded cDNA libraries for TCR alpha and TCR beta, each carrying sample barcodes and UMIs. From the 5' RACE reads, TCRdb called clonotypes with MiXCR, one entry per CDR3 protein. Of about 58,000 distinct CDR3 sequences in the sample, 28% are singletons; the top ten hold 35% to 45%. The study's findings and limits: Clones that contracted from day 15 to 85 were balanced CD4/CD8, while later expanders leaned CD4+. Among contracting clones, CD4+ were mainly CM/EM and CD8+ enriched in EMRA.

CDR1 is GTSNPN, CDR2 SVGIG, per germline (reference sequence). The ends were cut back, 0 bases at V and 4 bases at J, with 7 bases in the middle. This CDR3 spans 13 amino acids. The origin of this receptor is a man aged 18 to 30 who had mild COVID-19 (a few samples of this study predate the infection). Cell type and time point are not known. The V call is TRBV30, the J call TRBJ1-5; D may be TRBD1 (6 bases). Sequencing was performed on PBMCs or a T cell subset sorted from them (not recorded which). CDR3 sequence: CAWSVQGNQPQHF. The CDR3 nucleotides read TGTGCCTGGAGTGTACAGGGTAATCAGCCCCAGCATTTT.